Each of the 32 T cell receptor beta chains below was sequenced from the same sample in a study of blood T cell repertoires in COVID-19. The assay was immunoSEQ multiplex PCR, and TCRdb's table has in-frame clones only and misses some. There are 15,000 or so clones in the sample; roughly 88% occur only once, and less than 3.5% lies in the top ten. Sequenced: peripheral blood. These receptors were taken from a human donor in a cohort sampled during active COVID-19.

The rearrangement links TRBV5-5 to TRBJ2-2; 7 nucleotides match TRBD1. Germline values: CDR1 SGHKS, CDR2 YYEKEE (reference sequence). J lost 4 bases, V lost 0 bases, and 9 bases had no gene match. The CDR3 is 17 residues long. CDR3 in amino acids: CASSLVPGTVLTGELFF. Written as DNA, the CDR3 is TGTGCCAGCAGCTTGGTTCCGGGGACAGTACTCACCGGGGAGCTGTTTTTT. The variable domain in full, with the rest retrieved from reference TRBV5-5 and TRBJ2-2, is DAGVTQSPTHLIKTRGQQVTLRCSPISGHKSVSWYQQVLGQGPQFIFQYYEKEERGRGNFPDRFSARQFPNYSSELNVNALLLGDSALYLCASSLVPGTVLTGELFFGEGSRLTVL.

The chain uses TRBV7-2 and TRBJ1-5; D perhaps matches TRBD1 (5 bases). Deletions cut 3 bases from V and 7 bases from J, with 13 bases between. This CDR3 comprises 14 residues. Germline lookup yields CDR1 SGHTA and CDR2 FQGNSA. DNA of the CDR3: TGTGCCAGCAGCTTGGGGGGGATAGGACAGCCCCAGCATTTT. Protein product: CASSLGGIGQPQHF.

This clone has just a few counts. The chain joins TRBV6-5 to TRBJ2-4; D may be TRBD2 (6 bases). Trimming pared 6 bases from V and 0 bases from J, leaving 12 bases between. The CDR3 sequence is 15 residues long. Germline V gene sequence: CDR1 MNHEY, CDR2 SVGAGI. CDR3: CASRRDSIAKNIQYF. The CDR3 nucleotides are TGTGCCAGCAGACGGGACTCAATAGCCAAAAACATTCAGTACTTC.

A few counts support this clone. The rearrangement uses TRBV7-2 and TRBJ2-4, with a tentative D call TRBD2 (6 bases). The CDR3 loop spans 15 amino acids. V lost 3 bases and J 6 bases, leaving 15 bases between the germline ends. Germline assignment: CDR1 SGHTA and CDR2 FQGNSA. Here the CDR3 reads CASSLSLGTGNIQYF. In nucleotides, the CDR3 is TGTGCCAGCAGCTTGTCCCTTGGGACTGGAAACATTCAGTACTTC.

The V call is TRBV5-1, the J call TRBJ1-4; TRBD1 aligns across 7 bases. Trimming cost V 1 base and J 5 bases; bases outside gene matches: 8. Germline CDR1 SGHRS, CDR2 YFSETQ. The CDR3 sequence is 16 residues long. CDR3 in amino acids: CASSLYGRTGNEKLFF. The DNA of the CDR3 is TGCGCCAGCAGCTTGTACGGTCGGACAGGAAATGAAAAACTGTTTTTT.

The V gene is TRBV5-1, the J gene TRBJ2-5; TRBD1 matches at 8 bases. The V gene's germline CDR1 is SGHRS and CDR2 YFSETQ. This CDR3 spans 13 amino acids. Trimming removed 4 bases from V and 6 bases from J; junction bases left unmatched: 5. Written as DNA, the CDR3 is TGCGCCAGCAGCCAAGACAGGGGAAAGACCCAGTACTTC. It encodes CASSQDRGKTQYF.

The V call is TRBV5-4, the J call TRBJ2-6, with a possible D match to TRBD1 (6 bases). The CDR3 totals 16 residues. The germline CDR1 and CDR2 sequences are SGHNT and YYREEE (reference sequence). The V and J ends lost 3 bases and 2 bases respectively, with 12 bases between them. In nucleotides, the CDR3 is TGTGCCAGCAGCTCCGCGAACAGGGCTGGGGCCAACGTCCTGACTTTC. Its protein product is CASSSANRAGANVLTF.

The chain joins TRBV27 to TRBJ2-5; 10 bases are a match to TRBD1. Germline V lookup: CDR1 MNHEY, CDR2 SMNVEV (reference sequence). The CDR3 covers 16 residues. J lost 5 bases, V lost 3 bases, and 9 bases had no gene match. This chain's CDR3 is CASSLLPGQGPETQYF. CDR3 sequence (DNA): TGTGCCAGCAGTTTGCTCCCGGGACAGGGGCCGGAGACCCAGTACTTC.

The count of this clone is one. This chain uses TRBV15 with TRBJ2-7; D unclear. CDR3 length: 14 residues. V was shortened by 0 bases and J by 1 base, with 7 bases between the two germline ends. From germline, CDR1 is LNHNV and CDR2 YYDKDF (reference sequence). This CDR3 reads CATSRDRLSYEQYF. CDR3 DNA sequence: TGTGCCACCAGCAGAGATCGGTTGTCCTACGAGCAGTACTTC.

The chain has TRBV3-1 (or the pseudogene TRBV3-2) and TRBJ2-7; D ambiguous. The length of the CDR3 is 16 residues. V dropped 0 bases and J dropped 7 bases, with 19 bases sitting between them. The germline V gene has CDR1 LGHDT and CDR2 YNNKEL (reference sequence). CDR3: CASSQDAETYDREQYF. The CDR3 DNA is TGTGCCAGCAGCCAAGATGCGGAAACCTACGACCGGGAGCAGTACTTC.

The chain has TRBV27 and TRBJ2-3; D is ambiguous. Trimming took 2 bases from V and 2 from J, leaving 8 bases between them. This CDR3 contains 14 residues. Germline V CDR1 and CDR2: MNHEY, SMNVEV (reference sequence). CDR3 residues: CASSLGPLTDTQYF. As DNA, the CDR3 is TGTGCCAGCAGTTTAGGCCCCCTCACAGATACGCAGTATTTT.

V gene TRBV18 combines with J gene TRBJ1-1; possible D gene TRBD1, 6 bases. The CDR3 contains 15 residues. Trimming removed 0 bases from V and 3 bases from J, with 11 bases in between. CDR1 KGHSH and CDR2 LQKENI come from the germline V gene. The CDR3 DNA follows: TGTGCCAGCTCACCACCCGGGGGGGGCCACACTGAAGCTTTCTTT. It translates to CASSPPGGGHTEAFF.

The table lists this clone with a few counts. The chain couples TRBV11-3 to TRBJ1-1; D gene ambiguous. The V and J ends lost 3 bases and 3 bases respectively, with 14 bases between them. The CDR3 has 15 amino acids. Looked up from germline, CDR1 is SGHNT and CDR2 is YENEEA. CDR3 nucleotide sequence: TGTGCCAGCAGCTTGGGCAGCGGGGTGGACACTGAAGCTTTCTTT. Protein product: CASSLGSGVDTEAFF.

J is TRBJ2-7 and V is TRBV5-1; the D gene is possibly TRBD2 (6 bases). The V end lost 2 bases, the J end lost 9 bases, and 15 bases lay between the germline ends. The germline gives CDR1 SGHRS, CDR2 YFSETQ. The CDR3 runs to 13 residues. This CDR3 is CASSLQLAESQYF. CDR3 in DNA: TGCGCCAGCAGCTTACAATTAGCGGAATCGCAGTACTTC.

This chain uses TRBV12-3 or TRBV12-4 with TRBJ2-7; 7 bases are shared with TRBD2. The CDR3 loop spans 13 amino acids. J lost 3 bases, V lost 5 bases, and 4 bases had no gene match. CDR3 protein: CASSIREDYEQYF. The CDR3 DNA sequence: TGTGCCAGCAGTATCCGGGAGGACTACGAGCAGTACTTC.

The chain recombines TRBV7-6 with TRBJ2-5; 9 nucleotides match TRBD1. Trimming removed 5 bases from V and 1 base from J; junction bases left unmatched: 8. The CDR3 sequence is 16 residues long. Germline lookup yields CDR1 SGHVS and CDR2 FNYEAQ. CDR3 region: CASSQGNRGPQETQYF. As DNA, the CDR3 is TGTGCCAGCAGCCAGGGGAACAGGGGGCCCCAAGAGACCCAGTACTTC.

The chain uses TRBV4-3 and TRBJ2-7; 9 bases align to TRBD1. CDR1 is LGHNA and CDR2 is YSLEER in the germline V gene. The CDR3 has 13 amino acids. V shed 5 bases and J 6 bases; nucleotides not matched to a gene: 5. This CDR3 is CASSKGQGSEQYF. The CDR3 DNA sequence: TGCGCCAGCAGCAAAGGACAGGGGAGCGAGCAGTACTTC.

The chain employs TRBV7-3 and TRBJ2-7; possible D gene TRBD1, 7 bases. V dropped 5 bases and J dropped 3 bases, with 17 bases sitting between them. Germline-derived CDR1 and CDR2 are SGHTA and FQGTGA. There are 15 residues in the CDR3. The CDR3 DNA sequence: TGTGCCAGCAGCCCACAGGGGACGGGGGTCTACGAGCAGTACTTC. Translating gives CASSPQGTGVYEQYF.

The V gene is TRBV27, the J gene TRBJ2-5; TRBD1 matches at 8 bases. J gave up 5 bases and V 3 bases, and 5 bases lay outside the gene matches. The V gene's germline CDR1 is MNHEY and CDR2 SMNVEV (reference sequence). The CDR3 is 14 residues long. The CDR3 region has the DNA TGTGCCAGCAGTTTCAGGGGGCCCTCGGAGACCCAGTACTTC. It translates to CASSFRGPSETQYF.

The chain carries TRBV5-1 and TRBJ1-6, with no clear D. V gave up 4 bases and J gave up 2 bases, with 7 bases separating them. The CDR3 loop spans 14 amino acids. The V gene's germline CDR1 is SGHRS and CDR2 YFSETQ. The CDR3 is CASSPGTYNSPLHF. The CDR3 DNA is TGCGCCAGCAGCCCGGGGACCTATAATTCACCCCTCCACTTT.

The rearrangement uses TRBV5-1 and TRBJ2-7, with 7 bases lining up with TRBD2. Germline CDR1 SGHRS, CDR2 YFSETQ. Trimming removed 3 bases from V and 3 bases from J; junction bases left unmatched: 9. This CDR3 region has 15 residues. The CDR3 DNA sequence: TGCGCCAGCAGCTCCGTCGGGGCTAGCGGCTACGAGCAGTACTTC. It codes for CASSSVGASGYEQYF.

The J gene is TRBJ2-7, the V gene TRBV4-1, with 8 bases identical to TRBD2. Germline trimming cut 1 base from V and 5 bases from J; bases unmatched to any gene: 13. The length of the CDR3 is 17 residues. Germline V CDR1 and CDR2: MGHRA, YSYEKL. The CDR3 is CASSQGLRGGRAHEQYF. The DNA of the CDR3 is TGCGCCAGCAGCCAAGGTCTACGGGGGGGCCGCGCGCACGAGCAGTACTTC.

This clone occurred a few times. The chain joins TRBV5-5 to TRBJ1-2, with D possibly matching TRBD1 (5 bases). CDR1 and CDR2 from the germline V gene are SGHKS and YYEKEE (reference sequence). The V and J ends lost 0 bases and 8 bases respectively, with 14 bases between them. The CDR3 length is 14 residues. The CDR3 reads CASSLDGGRYGYTF. The DNA for the CDR3 is TGTGCCAGCAGCTTGGACGGGGGACGTTACGGCTACACCTTC.

This clone has just a few counts. The chain joins TRBV2 to TRBJ1-2; D uncertain. Trimming took off 3 bases at V and 2 bases at J, with 10 bases between the two ends. Germline-derived CDR1 and CDR2 are SNHLY and FYNNEI. The CDR3 sequence is 14 residues long. Here the CDR3 DNA reads TGTGCCAGCAGTGATGGTTGGGCGAACTATGGCTACACCTTC. It translates to CASSDGWANYGYTF.

Remarks on this clone: The junction does not match germline at one end; this may be a read error. The chain combines TRBV7-9 with TRBJ1-4; D is undetermined. The CDR3 contains 16 residues. Germline V gene data show CDR1 as SEHNR and CDR2 as FQNEAQ (reference sequence). This CDR3 is CASGLAKRPTNEKLFF. Written as DNA, the CDR3 is TGTGCCAGCGGCTTAGCTAAGAGGCCAACTAATGAAAAACTGTTTTTT.

This sequence joins TRBV4-1 and TRBJ1-3, with TRBD1 matching over 9 bases. The CDR3 contains 14 residues. Trimming took 4 bases from V and 7 from J; bases not matched to a gene: 5. CDR1 is MGHRA, CDR2 YSYEKL, per germline. The CDR3 is CASSRPGQGNTIYF. The CDR3 DNA follows: TGCGCCAGCAGCCGACCGGGACAGGGCAACACCATATATTTT.

V gene TRBV7-9 combines with J gene TRBJ2-1; no definite D call. Trimming pared 1 base from V and 3 bases from J, leaving 19 bases between. This CDR3 is 18 amino acids long. CDR1 SEHNR and CDR2 FQNEAQ come from the germline V gene (reference sequence). CDR3 nucleotide sequence: TGTGCCAGCAGCTTAGGGTACTGCCTGCGGAGACGCTACAATGAGCAGTTCTTC. Translation gives CASSLGYCLRRRYNEQFF. Variable domain in full (rest from reference TRBV7-9 and TRBJ2-1): DTGVSQNPRHKITKRGQNVTFRCDPISEHNRLYWYRQTLGQGPEFLTYFQNEAQLEKSRLLSDRFSAERPKGSFSTLEIQRTEQGDSAMYLCASSLGYCLRRRYNEQFFGPGTRLTVL.

The chain employs TRBV5-1 and TRBJ2-3; 7 bases agree with TRBD2. The J segment lost 0 bases and the V segment lost 1 base, leaving 5 bases of the junction unmatched. Germline V gene data show CDR1 as SGHRS and CDR2 as YFSETQ. The CDR3 totals 16 residues. The CDR3 protein is CASSLRGGTSTDTQYF. The CDR3 region has the DNA TGCGCCAGCAGCTTGCGCGGGGGTACTAGCACAGATACGCAGTATTTT.

The J gene is TRBJ1-2, the V gene TRBV5-1, with 7 nucleotides matching TRBD1. V trimming: 5 bases; J trimming: 7 bases; junction bases outside the gene matches: 5. This CDR3 is 12 amino acids long. Germline-derived CDR1 and CDR2 are SGHRS and YFSETQ. CDR3 protein: CASSPGGFGYTF. CDR3 DNA: TGCGCCAGCAGTCCAGGGGGTTTTGGCTACACCTTC. Full variable domain (outside the CDR3, taken from reference TRBV5-1 and TRBJ1-2): KAGVTQTPRYLIKTRGQQVTLSCSPISGHRSVSWYQQTPGQGLQFLFEYFSETQRNKGNFPGRFSGRQFSNSRSEMNVSTLELGDSALYLCASSPGGFGYTFGSGTRLTVV.

The chain joins TRBV15 to TRBJ2-7, with 11 bases that match TRBD2. CDR3 length equals 15 residues. CDR1 is LNHNV, CDR2 YYDKDF, per germline (reference sequence). Unmatched junction bases numbered 3, after V lost 3 bases and J lost 2 bases. The CDR3 nucleotides read TGTGCCACCAGCAGGCCTAGCGGGGGGACCTACGAGCAGTACTTC. It specifies CATSRPSGGTYEQYF.

The V and J genes are TRBV6-6 and TRBJ2-5; D not certain. The germline gives CDR1 MNHNY, CDR2 SVGAGI (reference sequence). The CDR3 length is 13 residues. V lost 1 base to trimming and J lost 3 bases, with 6 bases between them. CDR3 sequence (DNA): TGTGCCAGCAGTTACTACTTCAAAGAGACCCAGTACTTC. Encoded protein: CASSYYFKETQYF.

The CDR3 sequence is CASSLTGGREQFF. CDR3 nucleotide sequence: TGTGCCAGCAGCTTAACAGGGGGCCGTGAGCAGTTCTTC. This chain uses TRBV11-2 with TRBJ2-1, with 9 bases matching TRBD1. V was clipped by 2 bases and J by 9 bases; unmatched bases: 2. This CDR3 has 13 amino acids. Germline CDR1 is SGHAT and CDR2 is FQNNGV.